This TCR beta chain derives from a study of cytomegalovirus exposure and HLA in healthy donors. This CDR3 is 15 amino acids long. The V and J ends lost 0 bases and 4 bases, in that order; junction bases with no gene match: 0. Germline V gene data show CDR1 as MRHNA and CDR2 as SNTAGT. PCR used 60 Vbeta primers and 13 Jbeta primers. TCRdb's table, derived via immunoSEQ multiplex PCR, lists solely in-frame clones and lacks some. The repertoire consists of around 95,000 clones, with nearly 80% occurring once and the leading ten covering about 4%. The clonotype originates from a woman aged 40 to 50 in good health and CMV-seropositive. Specimen: PBMCs. J is TRBJ2-3 and V is TRBV6-4; TRBD2 agrees at 11 bases. The CDR3 spells CASSDSSGRADTQYF. The CDR3 DNA sequence: TGTGCCAGCAGTGACTCTAGCGGGAGGGCAGATACGCAGTATTTT.